Included here is one TCR beta chain sequence, with context. The target antigen is unknown. CDR3 length: 18 residues. The V end lost 2 bases, the J end lost 0 bases, and 20 bases lay between the germline ends. Germline V gene data show CDR1 as SGHRS and CDR2 as YFSETQ. This record comes from a study of follicular helper T cells after annual influenza vaccination. Study-wide results and limits: Recurrent ICOS+CD38+ cTfh clonotypes included tetramer and AIM influenza-specific ones. Change in circulating plasmablasts correlated with ICOS+CD38+ cTfh clonality change.

TCRdb's table, derived via immunoSEQ multiplex PCR, lists solely in-frame clones and lacks some. Found here are more than 10,000 clones, nearly 80% of them singletons; the top ten hold approximately 3.8%. Time point defined: 2015-2016 season, pre-vaccination. Adults received seasonal inactivated influenza vaccine, with sorted blood CD4 subsets sequenced before and after. Each time point used about 35 to 110 mL of blood. The sequenced sample was CXCR5+ CD38- circulating T follicular helper cells from blood, obtained on the day of influenza vaccination. The subset was: circulating Tfh, non-naive CD4+CXCR5+PD-1+ (ICOS+CD38+ or ICOS-CD38-). This clonotype was obtained from an adult who received the influenza vaccine. The rearrangement joins TRBV5-1 to TRBJ2-5, with TRBD1 as a possible D gene (5 bases). The CDR3: CASSLIGSGASYQETQYF. CDR3 coding DNA: TGCGCCAGCAGCTTAATAGGAAGTGGGGCCTCGTACCAAGAGACCCAGTACTTC.